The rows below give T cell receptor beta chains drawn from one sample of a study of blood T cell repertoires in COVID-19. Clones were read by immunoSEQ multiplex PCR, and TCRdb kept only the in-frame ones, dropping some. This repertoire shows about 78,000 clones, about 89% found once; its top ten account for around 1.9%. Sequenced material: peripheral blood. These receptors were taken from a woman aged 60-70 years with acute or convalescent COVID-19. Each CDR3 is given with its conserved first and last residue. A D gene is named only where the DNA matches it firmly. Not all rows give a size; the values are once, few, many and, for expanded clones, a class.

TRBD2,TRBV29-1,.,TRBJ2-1,TGCAGCGTTTTCGGGACTAGCAATGGTCATGAGCAGTTCTTC,CSVFGTSNGHEQFF
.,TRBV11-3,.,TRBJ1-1,TGTGCCAGCAGCTTGGACAGTCTGAACACTGAAGCTTTCTTT,CASSLDSLNTEAFF
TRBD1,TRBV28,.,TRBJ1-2,TGTGCCAGCAGCTCTCCCCCCCCAGGGGGCGGGAATGGCTACACCTTC,CASSSPPPGGGNGYTF
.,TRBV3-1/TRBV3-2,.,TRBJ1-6,TGTGCCAGCAGCCTCCTCCCGTCGGGGAATTCACCCCTCCACTTT,CASSLLPSGNSPLHF
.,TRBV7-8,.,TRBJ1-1,TGTGCCAGCAGCCCCCCACAGCGGTTGAACACTGAAGCTTTCTTT,CASSPPQRLNTEAFF
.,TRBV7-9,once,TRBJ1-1,TGTGCCAGCAGCTTAGCTATACAGGGATCCGAAGCTTTCTTT,CASSLAIQGSEAFF
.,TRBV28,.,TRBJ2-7,TGTGCCAGCAGCCTCCTCTACGAGCAGTACTTC,CASSLLYEQYF
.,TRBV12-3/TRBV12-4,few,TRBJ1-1,TGTGCCAGCACCTCCGATGCGGGACTTCGAGCTTTCTTT,CASTSDAGLRAFF
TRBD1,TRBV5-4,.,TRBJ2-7,TGTGCCAGCAGCTCCAGCTCCGGGACAGGACCCTACGAGCAGTACTTC,CASSSSSGTGPYEQYF
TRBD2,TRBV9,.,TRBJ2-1,TGTGCCAGCAGCGTAGACGCCGGGACTAGCTCCTACAATGAGCAGTTCTTC,CASSVDAGTSSYNEQFF
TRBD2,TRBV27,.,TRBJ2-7,TGTGCCAGCAGTTTAAAAGGGGCTAGCGGGATCTACGAGCAGTACTTC,CASSLKGASGIYEQYF
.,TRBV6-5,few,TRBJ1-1,TGTGCCAGCAGACAGAGGGTCGACACTGAAGCTTTCTTT,CASRQRVDTEAFF
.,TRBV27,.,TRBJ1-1,TGTGCCAGCAGTTTCGTAGGGGACACTGAAGCTTTCTTT,CASSFVGDTEAFF
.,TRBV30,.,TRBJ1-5,TGTGCCTGGAGTGGGAAGGGGCTCCATTCATGGCCCCAGCATTTT,CAWSGKGLHSWPQHF
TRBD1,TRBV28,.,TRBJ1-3,TGTGCCAGCCGACGTCCCGGGACAGGGTCTGGAAACACCATATATTTT,CASRRPGTGSGNTIYF
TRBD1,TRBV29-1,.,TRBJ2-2,TGCAGCGTCCGGGACAGGGAGAACACCGGGGAGCTGTTTTTT,CSVRDRENTGELFF
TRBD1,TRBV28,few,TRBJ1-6,TGTGCCAGCAGTCGCATAGAACCTCATCCGGGCTGGGGACAGGAGGCCTATAATTCACCCCTCCACTTT,CASSRIEPHPGWGQEAYNSPLHF
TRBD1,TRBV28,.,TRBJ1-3,TGTGCCAGCAGTTCCCCACATGCAGGGGGCTCTGGAAACACCATATATTTT,CASSSPHAGGSGNTIYF
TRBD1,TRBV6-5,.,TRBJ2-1,TGTGCCAGCAAACTCGACAGGGTTTTGTCCAATGAGCAGTTCTTC,CASKLDRVLSNEQFF
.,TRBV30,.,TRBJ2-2,TGTGCCTGGAGTAGGACTCAGGTGAACACCGGGGAGCTGTTTTTT,CAWSRTQVNTGELFF
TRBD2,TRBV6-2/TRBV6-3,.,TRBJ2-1,TGTGCCAGCAGTTATTTTTGGGAGGGCAGAAATGAGCAGTTCTTC,CASSYFWEGRNEQFF
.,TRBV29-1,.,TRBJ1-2,TGCAGCGTCCCATTCGACAGCCCCTATGGCTACACCTTC,CSVPFDSPYGYTF
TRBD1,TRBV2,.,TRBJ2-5,TGTGCCAGCAGCGCTCCTACTCCGGGACAGGGGGCGCTCCAAGAGACCCAGTACTTC,CASSAPTPGQGALQETQYF
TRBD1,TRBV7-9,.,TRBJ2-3,TGTGCCAGCAGCTTAGACGGACAGGGTGGCAGGTATTTT,CASSLDGQGGRYF
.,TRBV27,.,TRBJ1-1,TGTGCCAGCAGTACCGACAGCTTGAACACTGAAGCTTTCTTT,CASSTDSLNTEAFF
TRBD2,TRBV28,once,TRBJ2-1,TGTGCCAGCAGTTTCGCTAGCGGGGTATACAATGAGCAGTTCTTC,CASSFASGVYNEQFF
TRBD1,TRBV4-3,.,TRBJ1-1,TGCGCCAGCAGCCAAGAGCTGGACAGGGAAGCTTTCTTT,CASSQELDREAFF
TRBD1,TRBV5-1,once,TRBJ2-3,TGCGCCAGCAGCTCACCGGGACAGGGTTACGAAGGCGATACGCAGTATTTT,CASSSPGQGYEGDTQYF
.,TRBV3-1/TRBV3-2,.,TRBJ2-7,TGTGCCAGCAGTCCCGACAGGTCCTACGAGCAGTACTTC,CASSPDRSYEQYF
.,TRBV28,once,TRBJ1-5,TGTGCCAGCAGGCAGGGGTTCTTGGGCAATCAGCCCCAGCATTTT,CASRQGFLGNQPQHF
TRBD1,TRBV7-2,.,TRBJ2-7,TGTGCCAGCAGCGGGACAGTTCGGGGAAACGAGCAGTACTTC,CASSGTVRGNEQYF
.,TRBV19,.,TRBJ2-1,TGTGCCAGTAGTATGATGGGGAGCACGGGTGAGCAGTTCTTC,CASSMMGSTGEQFF
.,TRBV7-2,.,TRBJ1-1,TGTGCCAGCAGCTCGACACAGAACACTGAAGCTTTCTTT,CASSSTQNTEAFF
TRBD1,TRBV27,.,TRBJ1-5,TGTGCCAGCAGCTTACAGGGGGCTTATCAGCCCCAGCATTTT,CASSLQGAYQPQHF
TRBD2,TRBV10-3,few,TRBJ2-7,TGTGCCATCAGGCCGGTGGGCGGGAGGATGGGGTACGAGCAGTACTTC,CAIRPVGGRMGYEQYF
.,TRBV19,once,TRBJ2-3,TGTGCCAGTAGTGCCTCTCCAGGGATGGGGACAGATACGCAGTATTTT,CASSASPGMGTDTQYF
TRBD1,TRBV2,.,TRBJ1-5,TGTGCCAGCAGTGATCCCCGGGACAGGGGGGTCCCCCAGCATTTT,CASSDPRDRGVPQHF
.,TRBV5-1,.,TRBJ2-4,TGCGCCAGCAGCTTGAGTCCCTCGGTGGACATTCAGTACTTC,CASSLSPSVDIQYF
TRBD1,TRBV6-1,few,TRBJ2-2,TGTGCCAGCAGTGAAGGACAGGGGAGTCACACCGGGGAGCTGTTTTTT,CASSEGQGSHTGELFF
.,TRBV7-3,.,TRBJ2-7,TGTGCCAGCAGCTTATCGGCAGGGACCTACGAGCAGTACTTC,CASSLSAGTYEQYF
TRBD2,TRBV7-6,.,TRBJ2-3,TGTGCCAGCAGCTTAGAACTAGCGGAGATGGGGGATACGCAGTATTTT,CASSLELAEMGDTQYF
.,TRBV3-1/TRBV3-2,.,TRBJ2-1,TGTGCCAGCAGCCGCCGCTTTGTTGGGCGTACCCAATCTGGGTCCGGTGAGCAGTTCTTC,CASSRRFVGRTQSGSGEQFF
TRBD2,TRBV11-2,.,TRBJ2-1,TGTGCCAGCAGCCCAATACACAGCGGGAGGGCACGGAATGAGCAGTTCTTC,CASSPIHSGRARNEQFF
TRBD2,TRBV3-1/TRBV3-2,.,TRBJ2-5,TGTGCCAGCAGCCAAGTCGGGTGGTTAGCGGGAGTAGGGGAGACCCAGTACTTC,CASSQVGWLAGVGETQYF
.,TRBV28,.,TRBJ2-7,TGTGCCAGCAGTTTACCTACTAGGGTCCACGAGCAGTACTTC,CASSLPTRVHEQYF
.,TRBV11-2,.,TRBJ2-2,TGTGCCAGCAGCTCGGGTCCCATGCGGACAGTTACCGGGGAGCTGTTTTTT,CASSSGPMRTVTGELFF
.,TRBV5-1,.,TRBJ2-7,TGCGCCAGCAGCTACACAGGGTCCGACGAGCAGTACTTC,CASSYTGSDEQYF
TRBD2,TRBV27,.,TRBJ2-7,TGTGCCAGCATCGGGGGGTCCCCTAGCGGGGGCTACGAGCAGTACTTC,CASIGGSPSGGYEQYF
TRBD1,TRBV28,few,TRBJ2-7,TGTGCCAGCAGTTTAGGAGGACAGGGCTCCTACGAGCAGTACTTC,CASSLGGQGSYEQYF
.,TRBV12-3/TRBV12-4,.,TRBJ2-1,TGTGCCAGCGGGAGAGGCAATGAGCAGTTCTTC,CASGRGNEQFF
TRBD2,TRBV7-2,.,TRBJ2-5,TGTGCCAGCAGTCGTCAAGCGGGGGTGGGGCAAGAGACCCAGTACTTC,CASSRQAGVGQETQYF
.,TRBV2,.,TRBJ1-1,TGTGCCAGCAGGCTACAGATGACGAACACTGAAGCTTTCTTT,CASRLQMTNTEAFF
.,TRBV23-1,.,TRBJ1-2,TGCGCCAGCAGTCAATATTGGACAGTTTTAAACTATGGCTACACCTTC,CASSQYWTVLNYGYTF
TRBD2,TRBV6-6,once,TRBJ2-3,TGTGCCAGCAGTTCCCCACTAGCGGGGGGGACAGATACGCAGTATTTT,CASSSPLAGGTDTQYF
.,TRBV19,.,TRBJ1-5,TGTGCCAGTACGTTTACAGGGTTAAATCAGCCCCAGCATTTT,CASTFTGLNQPQHF
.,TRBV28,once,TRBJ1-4,TGTGCCAGCAGTGACGGCGGGCCCCACCTGGGAAAACTGTTTTTT,CASSDGGPHLGKLFF
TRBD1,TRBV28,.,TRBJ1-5,TGTGCCAGCAGGACCGGGACAGGGGGCAATCAGCCCCAGCATTTT,CASRTGTGGNQPQHF